Below are 20 T cell receptor beta chains sequenced from a single sample in a study of CD8+ T cells in alopecia areata (dated by TCRdb to 2016 to 2018). The library came from the immunoSEQ multiplex PCR assay. RNA was extracted from all samples and reverse transcribed into cDNA, which served as template for TCR sequencing. The clones in this table, taken by TCRdb from immuneACCESS, are in-frame only. Not every clone is retained; where verified, under half of the shortfall comes from an unresolved V gene, and the cause of the rest is unknown. For this sample the table gives roughly 120,000 clones, of which approximately 38% were detected only once. The ten largest clones add up to approximately 3.1% of the sample. Sequenced: CD4+ T cells sorted from blood. The receptors originated from a human donor with alopecia areata.

V and J are TRBV28 and TRBJ2-2, with TRBD1 matching 11 bases. Germline trimming cut 5 bases from V and 9 bases from J; bases unmatched to any gene: 8. This CDR3 has 15 residues. The germline V gene encodes CDR1 MDHEN and CDR2 SYDVKM. The CDR3 sequence: CASSPPGQGERELFF. CDR3 sequence (DNA): TGTGCCAGCAGTCCCCCGGGACAGGGGGAAAGGGAGCTGTTTTTT.

This clone was detected only once. V usage is TRBV27 and J usage is TRBJ2-1, with TRBD1 matching over 10 bases. CDR1 MNHEY and CDR2 SMNVEV come from the germline V gene (reference sequence). The CDR3 runs 16 residues. V gave up 5 bases and J gave up 3 bases; unmatched junction bases: 7. This chain's CDR3 is CASSPPGQGNYNEQFF. The CDR3 DNA reads TGTGCCAGCAGTCCGCCGGGACAGGGGAACTACAATGAGCAGTTCTTC.

The V gene is TRBV27, the J gene TRBJ2-4; 7 nucleotides align to TRBD1. CDR3 size: 13 residues. Germline V gene sequence: CDR1 MNHEY, CDR2 SMNVEV (reference sequence). The trim removed 6 bases at V and 7 bases at J, leaving 6 bases unmatched. CDR3 protein: CASRPTGNNIQYF. CDR3 nucleotide sequence: TGTGCCAGCAGGCCGACAGGGAACAACATTCAGTACTTC.

This clone was detected only a few times. This chain links TRBV29-1 with TRBJ2-1; D uncertain. Germline V gene sequence: CDR1 SQVTM, CDR2 ANQGSEA. V dropped 3 bases and J dropped 9 bases, with 6 bases sitting between them. The CDR3 loop spans 10 amino acids. The CDR3 bases are TGCAGCGTTGATAGGCCTGAGCAGTTCTTC. Amino acids: CSVDRPEQFF.

The chain links TRBV29-1 to TRBJ1-2; D possibly corresponds to TRBD1 (5 bases). The CDR3 is 13 residues long. V lost 2 bases and J lost 2, with 9 bases in between. The germline gives CDR1 SQVTM, CDR2 ANQGSEA. CDR3 DNA: TGCAGCGTTGAAACAGGTTTGAACTATGGCTACACCTTC. Translation: CSVETGLNYGYTF.

This clone was found a few times. J is TRBJ2-1 and V is TRBV4-1; D gene unclear. There are 13 residues in the CDR3. Germline-derived CDR1 and CDR2 are MGHRA and YSYEKL. V lost 1 base and J 8 bases, leaving 9 bases between the germline ends. CDR3 region: CASSQVLTDEQFF. The CDR3 bases are TGCGCCAGCAGCCAAGTATTGACGGATGAGCAGTTCTTC.

CDR3 amino acids: CASSLSGLINQPQHF. The CDR3 nucleotides read TGTGCCAGCAGCTTATCCGGGCTGATCAATCAGCCCCAGCATTTT. The chain has TRBV7-2 and TRBJ1-5; D remains unclear. Germline assignment: CDR1 SGHTA and CDR2 FQGNSA. Trimming left V 2 bases short and J 3 bases short, with 11 bases between. CDR3 length: 15 residues.

This clone was seen a few times. This chain links TRBV28 with TRBJ1-3; D not certain. CDR3 length equals 15 residues. Trimming removed 2 bases from V and 4 bases from J, with 12 bases in between. In germline, CDR1 is MDHEN, CDR2 SYDVKM. Here the CDR3 reads CASSLTGVLGNTIYF. CDR3 coding DNA: TGTGCCAGCAGTTTAACCGGGGTGTTGGGAAACACCATATATTTT. Looking up the rest from reference TRBV28 and TRBJ1-3 gives the full variable domain: DVKVTQSSRYLVKRTGEKVFLECVQDMDHENMFWYRQDPGLGLRLIYFSYDVKMKEKGDIPEGYSVSREKKERFSLILESASTNQTSMYLCASSLTGVLGNTIYFGEGSWLTVV.

This clone was observed a single time. This rearrangement joins TRBV29-1 to TRBJ1-1; maybe TRBD1 (5 bases). Trimming cost V 4 bases and J 0 bases, with 9 bases left between them. The V gene's germline CDR1 is SQVTM and CDR2 ANQGSEA. CDR3 length: 13 amino acids. This CDR3 reads CSVVGHLNTEAFF. Here the CDR3 DNA reads TGCAGCGTTGTAGGACATTTGAACACTGAAGCTTTCTTT.

The genes are TRBV29-1 and TRBJ1-4; D call uncertain. Germline CDR1 reads SQVTM; CDR2 reads ANQGSEA. Trimming left V 6 bases short and J 0 bases short, with 11 bases between. The CDR3 sequence is 14 residues long. CDR3: CSVTTGTTNEKLFF. The CDR3 DNA sequence: TGCAGCGTGACGACCGGGACAACTAATGAAAAACTGTTTTTT.

This clone was seen more than once but under ten times. The V call is TRBV7-9, the J call TRBJ1-1, with TRBD1 as a possible D gene (5 bases). Deletions cut 5 bases from V and 1 base from J, with 8 bases between. Germline V CDR1 and CDR2: SEHNR, FQNEAQ (reference sequence). The CDR3 sequence is 13 residues long. CDR3 coding DNA: TGTGCCAGCAGCGGGGGGAGGAACACTGAAGCTTTCTTT. Translation gives CASSGGRNTEAFF. The variable domain in full, with the rest retrieved from reference TRBV7-9 and TRBJ1-1, is DTGVSQNPRHKITKRGQNVTFRCDPISEHNRLYWYRQTLGQGPEFLTYFQNEAQLEKSRLLSDRFSAERPKGSFSTLEIQRTEQGDSAMYLCASSGGRNTEAFFGQGTRLTVV.

The chain has TRBV19 and TRBJ2-1, with 7 positions matching TRBD1. The CDR3 sequence is 12 residues long. Trimming removed 4 bases from V and 8 bases from J; junction bases left unmatched: 2. The germline CDR1 and CDR2 sequences are LNHDA and SQIVND (reference sequence). The CDR3 region is CASSKDRDEQFF. DNA of the CDR3: TGTGCCAGTAGTAAAGACAGGGATGAGCAGTTCTTC.

The V gene is TRBV30, the J gene TRBJ1-1; D is perhaps TRBD1 (5 bases). Germline V gives CDR1 GTSNPN, CDR2 SVGIG (reference sequence). V lost 4 bases and J lost 8, with 11 bases in between. This CDR3 comprises 11 residues. The CDR3 sequence is CAWIGGVEAFF. CDR3 DNA sequence: TGTGCCTGGATCGGGGGAGTAGAAGCTTTCTTT. The variable domain in full, with the rest retrieved from reference TRBV30 and TRBJ1-1, is SQTIHQWPATLVQPVGSPLSLECTVEGTSNPNLYWYRQAAGRGLQLLFYSVGIGQISSEVPQNLSASRPQDRQFILSSKKLLLSDSGFYLCAWIGGVEAFFGQGTRLTVV.

V gene TRBV28 combines with J gene TRBJ2-7, with D perhaps matching TRBD1 (5 bases). Per germline, CDR1 MDHEN and CDR2 SYDVKM. The CDR3 is 16 residues long. V was pared by 6 bases and J by 0 bases, with 18 bases between. CDR3 sequence reads: CASRRQYLLSSYEQYF. DNA of the CDR3: TGTGCCAGCAGGCGACAGTACCTTCTTAGCTCCTACGAGCAGTACTTC.

V and J are TRBV7-2 and TRBJ2-1; a possible D gene is TRBD2 (7 bases). V lost 5 bases, J lost 3 bases, and 11 bases lay in between. This CDR3 contains 14 residues. Germline CDR1 is SGHTA and CDR2 is FQGNSA. DNA of the CDR3: TGTGCCAGCAGCCCAGGGGACTACTACAATGAGCAGTTCTTC. Residues: CASSPGDYYNEQFF.

The chain has TRBV14 and TRBJ2-3; D ambiguous. Germline loops: CDR1 SGHDN, CDR2 FVKESK. CDR3 length: 13 amino acids. The V end lost 4 bases, the J end lost 1 base, and 6 bases lay between the germline ends. The CDR3 reads CASSRWGTDTQYF. CDR3 in DNA: TGTGCCAGCAGCCGATGGGGCACAGATACGCAGTATTTT.

This clone was seen more than once but under ten times. The chain combines TRBV7-9 with TRBJ2-1; D may correspond to TRBD1 or TRBD2 (5 bases each). CDR3 length equals 15 residues. CDR1 and CDR2 from the germline V gene are SEHNR and FQNEAQ (reference sequence). V lost 1 base, J lost 7 bases, and 14 bases lay in between. In DNA, the CDR3 is TGTGCCAGCAGCTTAGAGGGACCACCTTTGAATGAGCAGTTCTTC. Protein product: CASSLEGPPLNEQFF.

The genes are TRBV4-1 and TRBJ2-3, with 7 bases lining up with TRBD2. V was pared by 5 bases and J by 0 bases, with 5 bases of the junction left unmatched. Germline V gene lookup returns CDR1 MGHRA and CDR2 YSYEKL. The CDR3 spans 15 residues. The CDR3 loop reads CASSSGGLSTDTQYF. The CDR3 DNA sequence: TGCGCCAGCAGCTCCGGGGGGTTGAGCACAGATACGCAGTATTTT.

This clone was picked up a small number of times. This chain links TRBV7-2 with TRBJ2-7; D not resolved. The CDR3 has 14 residues. Germline V gene lookup returns CDR1 SGHTA and CDR2 FQGNSA. V gave up 4 bases and J gave up 0 bases, with 10 bases separating them. The CDR3, as DNA: TGTGCCAGCAGCTCCCGACGGGCCTCCTACGAGCAGTACTTC. As protein: CASSSRRASYEQYF.

J is TRBJ2-5 and V is TRBV20-1; D remains unclear. From germline, CDR1 is DFQATT and CDR2 SNEGSKA (reference sequence). CDR3 size: 11 residues. V was cut by 7 bases and J by 5 bases, with 11 bases left in between. CDR3 residues: CSVAYRETQYF. The CDR3 bases are TGCAGTGTGGCGTACCGGGAGACCCAGTACTTC.